These T cell receptor beta chains were read from a single sample in a study of beta chain features in type 1 diabetes. Profiled with immunoSEQ multiplex PCR; TCRdb holds only in-frame clones, not every one. The sample carries more than 250,000 clones, 24% recorded once. What was sequenced was naive CD4+ T cells from blood. The receptor source for this set is a woman between 25 and 40 years old with type 1 diabetes. The CDR3 runs from the conserved cysteine through the conserved F or W. A D gene is named only where the DNA matches it firmly. Rows give clone size only sometimes, using once, few, many, or a class for an expanded clone.

v_gene	j_gene	d_gene	abundance	len	CDR3aa	CDR3nt
TRBV7-9	TRBJ2-7	TRBD2	NA	16	CASSWYSGRDTYEQYF	TGTGCCAGCAGCTGGTATAGCGGGAGGGATACCTACGAGCAGTACTTC
TRBV25-1	TRBJ2-5	NA	NA	14	CASSIRGGQETQYF	TGTGCCAGCAGTATTAGGGGAGGCCAAGAGACCCAGTACTTC
TRBV18	TRBJ1-1	NA	NA	15	CASSPNDSPNTEAFF	TGTGCCAGCTCACCGAACGACAGTCCGAACACTGAAGCTTTCTTT
TRBV9	TRBJ2-2	NA	NA	15	CASSPGASNTGELFF	TGTGCCAGCAGCCCGGGAGCCTCGAACACCGGGGAGCTGTTTTTT
TRBV7-3	TRBJ2-1	TRBD2	NA	15	CASSPTSGRGNEQFF	TGTGCCAGCAGCCCCACTAGCGGGAGGGGCAATGAGCAGTTCTTC
TRBV29-1	TRBJ2-7	NA	few	11	CSTYRDGEQYF	TGCAGCACATACAGGGACGGGGAGCAGTACTTC
TRBV28	TRBJ2-1	TRBD1	NA	14	CASVTGTGGGEQFF	TGTGCCAGTGTTACCGGGACAGGGGGCGGTGAGCAGTTCTTC
TRBV7-2	TRBJ2-3	TRBD2	few	15	CASRSGTSLTDTQYF	TGTGCCAGCAGATCCGGGACTAGCCTCACAGATACGCAGTATTTT
TRBV29-1	TRBJ2-6	NA	NA	16	CSVVVRRSSGANVLTF	TGCAGCGTTGTTGTCAGGCGCAGCTCTGGGGCCAACGTCCTGACTTTC
TRBV29-1	TRBJ1-1	TRBD1	few	14	CSVGDRSKDTEAFF	TGCAGCGTTGGGGACAGAAGTAAGGACACTGAAGCTTTCTTT
TRBV4-1	TRBJ1-5	NA	few	15	CASSHFDRSNQPQHF	TGCGCCAGCAGCCATTTTGACAGAAGCAATCAGCCCCAGCATTTT
TRBV4-1	TRBJ1-2	NA	NA	14	CASSQAGSDYGYTF	TGCGCCAGCAGCCAAGCGGGGAGTGACTATGGCTACACCTTC
TRBV7-3	TRBJ2-3	NA	few	13	CASSAGVWDTQYF	TGTGCCAGCAGCGCAGGGGTTTGGGATACGCAGTATTTT
TRBV28	TRBJ1-5	NA	few	12	CASHVVGQPQHF	TGTGCCAGCCACGTCGTCGGTCAGCCCCAGCATTTT
TRBV9	TRBJ2-1	NA	NA	15	CASSPQGDSYNEQFF	TGTGCCAGCAGCCCCCAAGGGGACTCCTACAATGAGCAGTTCTTC
TRBV25-1	TRBJ2-3	NA	NA	16	CASSEYILARTDTQYF	TGTGCCAGCAGTGAATATATACTAGCCCGAACAGATACGCAGTATTTT
TRBV9	TRBJ2-1	TRBD2	NA	17	CASSSKDGRSSYNEQFF	TGTGCCAGCAGCAGTAAGGACGGGAGGAGCTCCTACAATGAGCAGTTCTTC
TRBV9	TRBJ2-3	NA	NA	15	CASSEEGWGTDTQYF	TGTGCCAGCAGCGAGGAGGGGTGGGGGACAGATACGCAGTATTTT
TRBV7-2	TRBJ2-2	NA	NA	12	CASNPVRRELFF	TGTGCCAGCAACCCAGTGCGGCGGGAGCTGTTTTTT
TRBV7-2	TRBJ2-3	NA	NA	14	CASSLRQRTDTQYF	TGTGCCAGCAGCTTAAGACAGCGAACAGATACGCAGTATTTT
TRBV29-1	TRBJ2-5	TRBD1	few	13	CSVAGTGQETQYF	TGCAGCGTTGCCGGGACAGGGCAAGAGACCCAGTACTTC
TRBV23-1	TRBJ1-4	NA	few	14	CASSHPGRAEKLFF	TGCGCCAGCAGTCACCCAGGCAGGGCTGAAAAACTGTTTTTT
TRBV11-1	TRBJ1-1	TRBD1	NA	12	CASSSTGFEAFF	TGTGCCAGCAGCTCGACAGGGTTTGAAGCTTTCTTT
TRBV7-9	TRBJ1-2	TRBD1	few	13	CASSLGQGDGYTF	TGTGCCAGCAGCCTAGGACAGGGGGATGGCTACACCTTC
TRBV30	TRBJ1-2	TRBD1	NA	13	CAWDPGQAYGYTF	TGTGCCTGGGACCCCGGACAGGCCTATGGCTACACCTTC
TRBV4-1	TRBJ2-5	NA	few	13	CASSQARGETQYF	TGCGCCAGCAGCCAAGCAAGGGGGGAGACCCAGTACTTC
TRBV29-1	TRBJ1-5	TRBD1	NA	18	CSGLAKPGQGASNQPQHF	TGCAGCGGACTAGCCAAACCGGGACAGGGGGCTAGCAATCAGCCCCAGCATTTT
TRBV30	TRBJ1-5	NA	NA	13	CAWSPTANQPQHF	TGTGCCTGGAGTCCGACAGCTAATCAGCCCCAGCATTTT
TRBV6-5	TRBJ1-3	NA	NA	16	CASSYSTGRSGNTIYF	TGTGCCAGCAGTTACTCTACAGGCCGCTCTGGAAACACCATATATTTT
TRBV9	TRBJ2-2	NA	few	15	CASSVGGLRAGELFF	TGTGCCAGCAGCGTAGGAGGGCTGCGGGCCGGGGAGCTGTTTTTT
TRBV30	TRBJ1-1	NA	NA	12	CAWRQGNTEAFF	TGTGCCTGGAGACAGGGGAACACTGAAGCTTTCTTT
TRBV18	TRBJ1-5	NA	few	14	CASSPDRGGQPQHF	TGTGCCAGCTCACCGGACCGTGGGGGCCAGCCCCAGCATTTT
TRBV6-5	TRBJ2-7	TRBD1	NA	15	CASRVRDRVTYEQYF	TGTGCCAGCAGAGTCCGGGACAGGGTCACCTACGAGCAGTACTTC
TRBV30	TRBJ2-7	NA	NA	11	CAWSVSYEQYF	TGTGCCTGGAGTGTCTCTTACGAGCAGTACTTC
TRBV7-9	TRBJ1-1	NA	NA	13	CASNNAGGTEAFF	TGTGCCAGTAACAATGCGGGAGGCACTGAAGCTTTCTTT
TRBV28	TRBJ2-2	TRBD1	NA	13	CASSSTGPGELFF	TGTGCCAGCAGTTCGACAGGGCCCGGGGAGCTGTTTTTT
TRBV7-2	TRBJ2-3	NA	few	15	CASSFVLSSTDTQYF	TGTGCCAGCAGCTTTGTTTTGTCTAGCACAGATACGCAGTATTTT
TRBV30	TRBJ1-5	NA	NA	12	CAWSGGFQPQHF	TGTGCCTGGAGTGGAGGGTTTCAGCCCCAGCATTTT
TRBV2	TRBJ2-5	TRBD2	NA	14	CASSPGLAQETQYF	TGTGCCAGCAGTCCGGGACTAGCGCAGGAGACCCAGTACTTC
TRBV30	TRBJ1-2	NA	NA	12	CAWSATAGSYTF	TGTGCCTGGAGTGCGACGGCGGGTAGCTACACCTTC
TRBV4-1	TRBJ1-2	NA	NA	15	CASSQGQFSNYGYTF	TGCGCCAGCAGCCAGGGGCAGTTCTCTAACTATGGCTACACCTTC
TRBV30	TRBJ1-1	TRBD1	NA	12	CAWATGGPEAFF	TGTGCCTGGGCAACAGGGGGGCCTGAAGCTTTCTTT
TRBV19	TRBJ1-2	NA	NA	16	CASSISTGLGTYGYTF	TGTGCCAGTAGTATATCCACAGGTCTAGGCACCTATGGCTACACCTTC
TRBV7-9	TRBJ2-7	TRBD1	NA	15	CASRTGQGRSYEQYF	TGTGCCAGCAGGACAGGACAGGGGCGCTCCTACGAGCAGTACTTC
TRBV7-9	TRBJ2-5	NA	few	15	CASSLGLALKETQYF	TGTGCCAGCAGCTTAGGGCTAGCGCTCAAAGAGACCCAGTACTTC
TRBV11-2	TRBJ2-5	TRBD2	NA	16	CASRTILAGAQETQYF	TGTGCCAGCAGAACGATTCTAGCGGGAGCCCAAGAGACCCAGTACTTC
TRBV5-4	TRBJ1-1	NA	NA	14	CASSPRQGGTEAFF	TGTGCCAGCAGCCCCCGGCAGGGCGGCACTGAAGCTTTCTTT
TRBV4-1	TRBJ2-3	TRBD2	NA	16	CASSTPLSGRKDTQYF	TGCGCCAGCAGCACCCCCCTCAGCGGGAGAAAAGATACGCAGTATTTT
TRBV5-1	TRBJ2-5	NA	NA	15	CASSLAATSEETQYF	TGCGCCAGCAGCTTGGCCGCCACAAGCGAAGAGACCCAGTACTTC
TRBV9	TRBJ2-1	NA	few	16	CASSPGSAGSYNEQFF	TGTGCCAGCAGCCCCGGTTCTGCGGGCTCCTACAATGAGCAGTTCTTC
TRBV13	TRBJ2-5	NA	NA	14	CASSLGQGRETQYF	TGTGCCAGCAGCTTGGGTCAGGGTAGAGAGACCCAGTACTTC
TRBV5-1	TRBJ1-2	NA	few	15	CASSAGQVQTGGYTF	TGCGCCAGCAGTGCGGGCCAGGTCCAAACTGGGGGCTACACCTTC
TRBV13	TRBJ2-5	NA	NA	15	CASSTSGLAPGAQYF	TGTGCCAGCAGCACCAGCGGGCTAGCTCCGGGGGCCCAGTACTTC
TRBV18	TRBJ2-3	NA	NA	12	CASSRDRDTQYF	TGTGCCAGCTCGAGGGATCGGGATACGCAGTATTTT
TRBV7-9	TRBJ1-2	NA	NA	13	CASSLRGSYGYTF	TGTGCCAGCAGCTTACGGGGATCCTATGGCTACACCTTC